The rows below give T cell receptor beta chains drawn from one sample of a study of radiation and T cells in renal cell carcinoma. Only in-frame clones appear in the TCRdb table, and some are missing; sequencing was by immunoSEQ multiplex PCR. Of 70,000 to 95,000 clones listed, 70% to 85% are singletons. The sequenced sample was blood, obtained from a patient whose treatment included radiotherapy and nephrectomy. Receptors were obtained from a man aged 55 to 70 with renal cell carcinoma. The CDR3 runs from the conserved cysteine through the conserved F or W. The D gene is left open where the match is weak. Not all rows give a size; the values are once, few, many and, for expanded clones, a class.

cdr3_nt: TGCGCCAGCAGCCAGGAATTACAGGGGGGCGTCTATGGCTACACCTTC; cdr3_aa: CASSQELQGGVYGYTF; v_call: TRBV4-3; clone_size: -; d_call: TRBD1; j_call: TRBJ1-2
cdr3_nt: TGTGCCACCAGCAGAGAACCGAATGAAAAACTGTTTTTT; cdr3_aa: CATSREPNEKLFF; v_call: TRBV15; clone_size: -; d_call: -; j_call: TRBJ1-4
cdr3_nt: TGTGCCAGCAGCCTACAGACAGGGGGAGGAGAGACCCAGTACTTC; cdr3_aa: CASSLQTGGGETQYF; v_call: TRBV7-2; clone_size: -; d_call: TRBD1; j_call: TRBJ2-5
cdr3_nt: TGTGCCAGTAGTAAACCGGGACAAGGATACTACGAGCAGTACTTC; cdr3_aa: CASSKPGQGYYEQYF; v_call: TRBV19; clone_size: -; d_call: -; j_call: TRBJ2-7
cdr3_nt: TGTGCCAGCAGCCCTCGGAGGGGGGACGGTGAAAAACTGTTTTTT; cdr3_aa: CASSPRRGDGEKLFF; v_call: TRBV7-9; clone_size: -; d_call: -; j_call: TRBJ1-4
cdr3_nt: TGTGCCAGCAGCCCAGAGGGGGTACGGGGAAACACCATATATTTT; cdr3_aa: CASSPEGVRGNTIYF; v_call: TRBV9; clone_size: -; d_call: -; j_call: TRBJ1-3
cdr3_nt: TGCAGTGCTATTTTGGCGGAGACCCAGTACTTC; cdr3_aa: CSAILAETQYF; v_call: TRBV20-1; clone_size: few; d_call: -; j_call: TRBJ2-5
cdr3_nt: TGCGCCAGCAGCGTGCCCGGGACCACGGACCGAGAGACCCAGTACTTC; cdr3_aa: CASSVPGTTDRETQYF; v_call: TRBV5-1; clone_size: few; d_call: -; j_call: TRBJ2-5
cdr3_nt: TGTGCCAGCAGCTTAGCGGTGGGGAGTTCGTACAATGAGCAGTTCTTC; cdr3_aa: CASSLAVGSSYNEQFF; v_call: TRBV11-1; clone_size: once; d_call: -; j_call: TRBJ2-1
cdr3_nt: TGTGCCAGTAGTTATGGCGGGACGCAGTTCTTC; cdr3_aa: CASSYGGTQFF; v_call: TRBV19; clone_size: -; d_call: -; j_call: TRBJ2-1
cdr3_nt: TGCAGCGGCCGAACCTTAGGGAACACTGAAGCTTTCTTT; cdr3_aa: CSGRTLGNTEAFF; v_call: TRBV29-1; clone_size: once; d_call: -; j_call: TRBJ1-1
cdr3_nt: TGTGCCATCAGTGAGGAACCAGGCGGGGGGGGCACCTACGAGCAGTACTTC; cdr3_aa: CAISEEPGGGGTYEQYF; v_call: TRBV10-3; clone_size: few; d_call: TRBD2; j_call: TRBJ2-7
cdr3_nt: TGTGCCAGCAGCTTAGGTCAGGGCCGCGTCACCGGGGAGCTGTTTTTT; cdr3_aa: CASSLGQGRVTGELFF; v_call: TRBV11-2; clone_size: -; d_call: -; j_call: TRBJ2-2
cdr3_nt: TGTGCCAGCAGCCCAACTGAGACCCAGTACTTC; cdr3_aa: CASSPTETQYF; v_call: TRBV7-9; clone_size: -; d_call: -; j_call: TRBJ2-5
cdr3_nt: TGTGCCAGCAGCCCCCTGGAGGGGAGATGGGAGACCCAGTACTTC; cdr3_aa: CASSPLEGRWETQYF; v_call: TRBV11-2; clone_size: -; d_call: -; j_call: TRBJ2-5
cdr3_nt: TGTGCCAGTAGTATGAGAGAAGCGGGAGGGCGAGGTGAGCAGTTCTTC; cdr3_aa: CASSMREAGGRGEQFF; v_call: TRBV19; clone_size: -; d_call: TRBD2; j_call: TRBJ2-1
cdr3_nt: TGTGCCAGCAGCCTCGACAGGGTAAACACTGAAGCTTTCTTT; cdr3_aa: CASSLDRVNTEAFF; v_call: TRBV7-2; clone_size: -; d_call: TRBD1; j_call: TRBJ1-1
cdr3_nt: TGTGCCAGTAACCTTTGGGGGGGGCGCACAGATACGCAGTATTTT; cdr3_aa: CASNLWGGRTDTQYF; v_call: TRBV7-8; clone_size: -; d_call: -; j_call: TRBJ2-3
cdr3_nt: TGTGCCAGCTCCCAGGACAGCGAGCAGTACTTC; cdr3_aa: CASSQDSEQYF; v_call: TRBV18; clone_size: -; d_call: -; j_call: TRBJ2-7
cdr3_nt: TGCGCCAGCAGTCGGAACTCTACCTACAATGAGCAGTTCTTC; cdr3_aa: CASSRNSTYNEQFF; v_call: TRBV23-1; clone_size: -; d_call: -; j_call: TRBJ2-1
cdr3_nt: TGTGCCAGTAGTACTCTAGCGGGGGCGGAGACCCAGTACTTC; cdr3_aa: CASSTLAGAETQYF; v_call: TRBV19; clone_size: -; d_call: TRBD2; j_call: TRBJ2-5
cdr3_nt: TGTGCCAGCAGAGATACAGGGGAGGCCGAGCAGTACTTC; cdr3_aa: CASRDTGEAEQYF; v_call: TRBV28; clone_size: few; d_call: -; j_call: TRBJ2-7
cdr3_nt: TGTGCCAGCAGCGTAGCAGGGACTCCCTATTACAATGAGCAGTTCTTC; cdr3_aa: CASSVAGTPYYNEQFF; v_call: TRBV9; clone_size: -; d_call: -; j_call: TRBJ2-1
cdr3_nt: TGTGCCAGCAGTTTAATGGGGGCAGGGGCCAATGAGCAGTTCTTC; cdr3_aa: CASSLMGAGANEQFF; v_call: TRBV28; clone_size: once; d_call: -; j_call: TRBJ2-1
cdr3_nt: TGTGCCAGCAGCCAAGATATTCCGGGCGAAGATACGCAGTATTTT; cdr3_aa: CASSQDIPGEDTQYF; v_call: TRBV4-2; clone_size: -; d_call: -; j_call: TRBJ2-3
cdr3_nt: TGTGCCAGCAGTTTAAGGACAGGGGGGTACTATGGCTACACCTTC; cdr3_aa: CASSLRTGGYYGYTF; v_call: TRBV27; clone_size: -; d_call: TRBD1; j_call: TRBJ1-2
cdr3_nt: TGTGCCAGCAGCGCCCATCTCAGGGAGAACACTGAAGCTTTCTTT; cdr3_aa: CASSAHLRENTEAFF; v_call: TRBV9; clone_size: -; d_call: -; j_call: TRBJ1-1
cdr3_nt: TGTGCCAGCAGTTTACTTTGGACGGGTTTCAACGAGCAGTACTTC; cdr3_aa: CASSLLWTGFNEQYF; v_call: TRBV28; clone_size: -; d_call: -; j_call: TRBJ2-7
cdr3_nt: TGTGCCAGCAGCCAATCCTGGTGGGACACTGAAGCTTTCTTT; cdr3_aa: CASSQSWWDTEAFF; v_call: TRBV14; clone_size: few; d_call: -; j_call: TRBJ1-1
cdr3_nt: TGTGCCAGTAAGGGACAGGGTAATGAAAAACTGTTTTTT; cdr3_aa: CASKGQGNEKLFF; v_call: TRBV19; clone_size: once; d_call: TRBD1; j_call: TRBJ1-4
cdr3_nt: TGCGCCAGCAGAGGACAGTTAAATTCACCCCTCCACTTT; cdr3_aa: CASRGQLNSPLHF; v_call: TRBV5-1; clone_size: -; d_call: -; j_call: TRBJ1-6
cdr3_nt: TGTGCCAGCAGTGAAGACAGGGGATCAGGGGCCAACGTCCTGACTTTC; cdr3_aa: CASSEDRGSGANVLTF; v_call: TRBV6-4; clone_size: few; d_call: TRBD1; j_call: TRBJ2-6
cdr3_nt: TGTGCCAGCAGCTTCGGCGGGAGGGCCGGATTCCAAGAGACCCAGTACTTC; cdr3_aa: CASSFGGRAGFQETQYF; v_call: TRBV5-4; clone_size: -; d_call: TRBD2; j_call: TRBJ2-5
cdr3_nt: TGTGCCAGCTCACCAGAAGGACGACGGGATGGCTACACCTTC; cdr3_aa: CASSPEGRRDGYTF; v_call: TRBV18; clone_size: -; d_call: -; j_call: TRBJ1-2
cdr3_nt: TGTGCCAGCAGCCTGAACAGGGGAGAAGGAGGCTACACCTTC; cdr3_aa: CASSLNRGEGGYTF; v_call: TRBV7-2; clone_size: -; d_call: TRBD1; j_call: TRBJ1-2
cdr3_nt: TGCGCCAGCAACGTGGCGGCCGACGGATCTAACTATGGCTACACCTTC; cdr3_aa: CASNVAADGSNYGYTF; v_call: TRBV5-1; clone_size: -; d_call: -; j_call: TRBJ1-2
cdr3_nt: TGTGCCAGCAGTGAGATCGGGATTTACGAGCAGTACTTC; cdr3_aa: CASSEIGIYEQYF; v_call: TRBV6-1; clone_size: -; d_call: -; j_call: TRBJ2-7
cdr3_nt: TGTGCCAGCAGCTTAGAAGGGGGGGTTAACACTGAAGCTTTCTTT; cdr3_aa: CASSLEGGVNTEAFF; v_call: TRBV7-9; clone_size: -; d_call: -; j_call: TRBJ1-1
cdr3_nt: TGCAGCGTTGAACGGGACAGCGCTGAAAAACTGTTTTTT; cdr3_aa: CSVERDSAEKLFF; v_call: TRBV29-1; clone_size: -; d_call: TRBD1; j_call: TRBJ1-4
cdr3_nt: TGTGCCATCTCGGACAGGGAAGAGACCCAGTACTTC; cdr3_aa: CAISDREETQYF; v_call: TRBV10-3; clone_size: -; d_call: TRBD1; j_call: TRBJ2-5